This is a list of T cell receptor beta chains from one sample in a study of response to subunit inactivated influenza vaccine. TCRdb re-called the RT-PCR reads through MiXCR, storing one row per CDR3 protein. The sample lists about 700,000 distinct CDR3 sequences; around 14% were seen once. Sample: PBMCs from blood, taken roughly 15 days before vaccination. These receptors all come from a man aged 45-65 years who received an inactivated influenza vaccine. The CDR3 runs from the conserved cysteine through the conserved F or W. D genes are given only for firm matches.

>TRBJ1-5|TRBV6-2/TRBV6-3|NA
CASRRQSGPQHF
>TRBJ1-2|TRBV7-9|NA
CASSLAAVAGNYGYTF
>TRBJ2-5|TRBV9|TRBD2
CASSAGLAGEETQYF
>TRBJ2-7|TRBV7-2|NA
CASRLTGSSYKQYF
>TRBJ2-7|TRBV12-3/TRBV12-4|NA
CASSSGWEQYF
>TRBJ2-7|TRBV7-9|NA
CASSSIHGRDLIYEQYF
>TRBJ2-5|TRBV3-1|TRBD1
CASSHRTGQRETQYF
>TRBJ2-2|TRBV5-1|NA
CASSLGAPANTGELFF
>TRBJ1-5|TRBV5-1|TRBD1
CASKYAPGQGQDQPQHF
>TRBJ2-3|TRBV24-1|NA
CATSERQAGTDTQYF
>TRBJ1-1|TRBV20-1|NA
CSARARSTEAFF
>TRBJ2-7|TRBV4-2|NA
CASSALGGLSYEQYF
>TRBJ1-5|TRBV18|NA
CASSPSQGQPQHF
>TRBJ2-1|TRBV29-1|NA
CSVIPLTGIEQFF
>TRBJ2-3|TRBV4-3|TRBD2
CASSSRGGGDTQYF
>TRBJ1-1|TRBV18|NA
CASSPNGGLGTEAFF
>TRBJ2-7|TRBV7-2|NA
CASSPTGGGSEQYF
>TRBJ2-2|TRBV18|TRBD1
CATWTGANTGELFF
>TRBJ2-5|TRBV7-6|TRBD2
CASSLNALAGVPGAQYF
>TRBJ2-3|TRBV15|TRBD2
CATSRLAGGLSTDTQYF
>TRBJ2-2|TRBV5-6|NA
CASGLLGTGELFF
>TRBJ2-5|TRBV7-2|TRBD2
CASSPFSGGKETQYF
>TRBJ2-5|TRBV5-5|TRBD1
CASSLAGPGGFGETQYF